Shown below are 19 T cell receptor beta chains from a single sample sequenced in a study of long-term antiretroviral therapy in people with HIV. The authors ran the immunoSEQ assay, v3.0, at survey level. Clones were sequenced by immunoSEQ multiplex PCR, and TCRdb holds only the in-frame ones, with some missing. The sample records approximately 31,000 clones, roughly 79% being singletons. This sample comprised unsorted PBMCs, obtained 3.1 years after starting antiretroviral therapy. Source of these receptors: a woman in her fifties or sixties with HIV.

V usage is TRBV5-1 and J usage is TRBJ2-1; TRBD2 matches 10 bases. V lost 1 base, J lost 6 bases, and 7 bases stayed unmatched. The CDR3 length is 16 residues. Looked up from germline, CDR1 is SGHRS and CDR2 is YFSETQ. CDR3 in amino acids: CASSLSGGALVNEQFF. As DNA, the CDR3 is TGCGCCAGCAGCTTGAGCGGGGGGGCTTTGGTCAATGAGCAGTTCTTC.

The V gene is TRBV19, the J gene TRBJ1-1; maybe TRBD1 (6 bases). V was shortened by 7 bases and J by 1 base, with 16 bases between the two germline ends. Germline CDR1 and CDR2: LNHDA and SQIVND (reference sequence). The CDR3 loop spans 15 amino acids. Here the CDR3 DNA reads TGTGCCAGTACCACGCTCCGGGGGCAGAACACTGAAGCTTTCTTT. Its protein product is CASTTLRGQNTEAFF.

The chain has TRBV2 and TRBJ1-3; D gene ambiguous. V was pared by 4 bases and J by 0 bases, with 1 base between. The CDR3 sequence is 12 residues long. Germline CDR1 SNHLY, CDR2 FYNNEI. The chain's CDR3 is CASSASGNTIYF. The CDR3 DNA is TGTGCCAGCAGTGCCTCTGGAAACACCATATATTTT.

Worth noting for this clone: The junction shows a germline mismatch at one end, possibly a read error. The chain links TRBV20-1 to TRBJ1-5; a weak D match, TRBD1 (6 bases). Germline CDR1 is DFQATT and CDR2 is SNEGSKA (reference sequence). This CDR3 is built from 11 residues. The CDR3 here is CSASAQGRLNF. CDR3 nucleotides: TGCAGTGCTAGTGCACAGGGACGGTTGAATTTT.

A single count supports this clone. The V and J genes are TRBV10-2 and TRBJ2-2; 8 nucleotides agree with TRBD1. This CDR3 spans 13 amino acids. Per the germline V gene, CDR1 is WSHSY and CDR2 is SAAADI. The junction had 3 bases not matched to a gene; V was cut back by 6 bases and J by 6 bases. The DNA for the CDR3 is TGCGCCAGCAGGTTACAGGGGGCCGGGGAGCTGTTTTTT. Encoded protein: CASRLQGAGELFF.

The V call is TRBV6-5, the J call TRBJ1-1; D unclear. V lost 0 bases and J lost 10, with 15 bases in between. Germline-derived CDR1 and CDR2 are MNHEY and SVGAGI. This CDR3 spans 14 amino acids. The CDR3 DNA follows: TGTGCCAGCAGTTACTCCGTAGGGCCGGTCGGAGCTTTCTTT. It translates to CASSYSVGPVGAFF.

The chain is built from TRBV5-6 and TRBJ1-3; TRBD1 might be the D (6 bases). V was pared by 0 bases and J by 7 bases, with 11 bases between. CDR1 is SGHDT, CDR2 YYEEEE, per germline. This CDR3 is 14 amino acids long. The chain's CDR3 is CASSLVRGANTIYF. The CDR3 DNA reads as TGTGCCAGCAGCTTGGTCAGGGGAGCTAACACCATATATTTT. Filled out from reference TRBV5-6 and TRBJ1-3, the complete variable domain reads DAGVTQSPTHLIKTRGQQVTLRCSPKSGHDTVSWYQQALGQGPQFIFQYYEEEERQRGNFPDRFSGHQFPNYSSELNVNALLLGDSALYLCASSLVRGANTIYFGEGSWLTVV.

This clone came up a few times. The chain uses TRBV5-5 and TRBJ2-2; D gene ambiguous. This CDR3 has 15 residues. The germline V gene has CDR1 SGHKS and CDR2 YYEKEE (reference sequence). The germline V and J ends were trimmed by 4 bases and 3 bases, with 13 bases remaining between them. The CDR3 nucleotides read TGTGCCAGCAGCAAGGATGGCTTGCACACCGGGGAGCTGTTTTTT. Encoded protein: CASSKDGLHTGELFF. The variable domain in full, completed from reference TRBV5-5 and TRBJ2-2, reads DAGVTQSPTHLIKTRGQQVTLRCSPISGHKSVSWYQQVLGQGPQFIFQYYEKEERGRGNFPDRFSARQFPNYSSELNVNALLLGDSALYLCASSKDGLHTGELFFGEGSRLTVL.

The chain links TRBV7-9 to TRBJ1-6; D is undetermined. Trimming took 2 bases from V and 7 from J, leaving 9 bases between them. Germline-derived CDR1 and CDR2 are SEHNR and FQNEAQ (reference sequence). CDR3 length equals 14 residues. CDR3 protein: CASSLLFGNSPLHF. Here the CDR3 DNA reads TGTGCCAGCAGCTTATTGTTTGGGAATTCACCCCTCCACTTT.

The genes are TRBV18 and TRBJ1-6; D remains unclear. The CDR3 runs 18 residues. The V gene lost 3 bases and the J gene lost 5 bases, with 20 bases spanning the gap. Germline CDR1 KGHSH, CDR2 LQKENI. CDR3 coding DNA: TGTGCCAGCTCACCCCTCGTAGTCGGGCAGACCAATAATTCACCCCTCCACTTT. Its translation: CASSPLVVGQTNNSPLHF. The full variable domain, in which reference TRBV18 and TRBJ1-6 provide the parts outside the CDR3, is NAGVMQNPRHLVRRRGQEARLRCSPMKGHSHVYWYRQLPEEGLKFMVYLQKENIIDESGMPKERFSAEFPKEGPSILRIQQVVRGDSAAYFCASSPLVVGQTNNSPLHFGNGTRLTVT.

V and J are TRBV9 and TRBJ2-3; a weak D match, TRBD2 (7 bases). V was shortened by 0 bases and J by 6 bases, with 14 bases between the two germline ends. CDR3 length: 15 residues. CDR1 SGDLS and CDR2 YYNGEE come from the germline V gene. The CDR3, as DNA: TGTGCCAGCAGCGTAGTAGGGGGGGATCGGGATACGCAGTATTTT. Residues: CASSVVGGDRDTQYF.

The chain couples TRBV10-3 to TRBJ2-1; the D is unclear. The CDR3 is made up of 16 amino acids. Germline V gives CDR1 ENHRY, CDR2 SYGVKD. The V gene lost 6 bases and the J gene lost 4 bases, with 19 bases spanning the gap. Here the CDR3 DNA reads TGTGCCATCAGCGACCCCCGACCTGATAAGTACAATGAGCAGTTCTTC. Translated: CAISDPRPDKYNEQFF.

The chain uses TRBV30 and TRBJ1-2; D is unresolved. Per the germline V gene, CDR1 is GTSNPN and CDR2 is SVGIG (reference sequence). The CDR3 runs 13 residues. V lost 3 bases, J lost 1 base, and 9 bases lay in between. CDR3: CAWRLGLNYGYTF. CDR3 coding DNA: TGTGCCTGGAGATTAGGACTTAACTATGGCTACACCTTC.

This chain links TRBV7-9 with TRBJ2-1; 7 bases are a match to TRBD2. The CDR3 is made up of 15 amino acids. V lost 0 bases and J lost 4; bases outside the gene matches: 3. Germline-derived CDR1 and CDR2 are SEHNR and FQNEAQ (reference sequence). CDR3 in DNA: TGTGCCAGCAGCTTAGCAGCGGGGCCTTACAATGAGCAGTTCTTC. Encoded protein: CASSLAAGPYNEQFF.

J is TRBJ1-1 and V is TRBV5-1; D ambiguous. The length of the CDR3 is 13 residues. The germline CDR1 and CDR2 sequences are SGHRS and YFSETQ. Trimming removed 2 bases at V and 2 bases at J, with 7 bases between. Written as DNA, the CDR3 is TGCGCCAGCAGCTTCCGGGGAAACACTGAAGCTTTCTTT. Translation gives CASSFRGNTEAFF.

The CDR3 sequence: CASSPGWRTNTGELFF. The CDR3 DNA follows: TGCGCCAGCAGCCCTGGTTGGAGGACGAACACCGGGGAGCTGTTTTTT. This sequence joins TRBV5-1 and TRBJ2-2; the D gene is possibly TRBD2 (5 bases). Germline V gives CDR1 SGHRS, CDR2 YFSETQ. The length of the CDR3 is 16 residues. Trimming took off 4 bases at V and 0 bases at J, with 13 bases between the two ends.

In DNA, the CDR3 is TGTGCCTGGAGTGTTGGACTAGCGGGGGGGCCAGAGACCCAGTACTTC. Protein: CAWSVGLAGGPETQYF. The rearrangement joins TRBV30 to TRBJ2-5; 15 positions match TRBD2. After removal of 0 bases from V and 4 bases from J, the junction contained 3 bases not matched to a gene. Germline loops: CDR1 GTSNPN, CDR2 SVGIG (reference sequence). The CDR3 has 16 residues.

The V gene is TRBV27, the J gene TRBJ1-1, with a weak D call TRBD1 (5 bases). The CDR3 sequence is 14 residues long. The germline V gene encodes CDR1 MNHEY and CDR2 SMNVEV (reference sequence). V lost 1 base to trimming and J lost 6 bases, with 12 bases between them. The CDR3 DNA follows: TGTGCCAGCAGTTTATACTCCGGGGGTCCTGAAGCTTTCTTT. This translates into CASSLYSGGPEAFF.

The chain is built from TRBV7-2 and TRBJ2-2; TRBD2 might be the D (5 bases). CDR1 and CDR2 from the germline V gene are SGHTA and FQGNSA. The V gene lost 3 bases and the J gene lost 6 bases, with 8 bases spanning the gap. This CDR3 is 13 amino acids long. CDR3 sequence (DNA): TGTGCCAGCAGCTTCTCGAGGGCCGGGGAGCTGTTTTTT. This sequence encodes CASSFSRAGELFF. Based on the CDR3 plus reference TRBV7-2 and TRBJ2-2, the full variable domain is GAGVSQSPSNKVTEKGKDVELRCDPISGHTALYWYRQSLGQGLEFLIYFQGNSAPDKSGLPSDRFSAERTGGSVSTLTIQRTQQEDSAVYLCASSFSRAGELFFGEGSRLTVL.